This is a list of T cell receptor beta chains from one sample in a study of blood T cell repertoires in COVID-19. The protocol was immunoSEQ multiplex PCR, while the TCRdb copy is restricted to in-frame clones and leaves out a portion. The data contain roughly 160,000 clones, approximately 86% of them singletons. Material for sequencing was peripheral blood. The origin of the receptors is a woman at least 80 years old with COVID-19, enrolled during active disease. Each CDR3 is given with its conserved first and last residue. D genes are given only for firm matches. Some rows mark clone size as missing; the rest say once, few, many or name a class of expanded clone.

J gene: TRBJ1-1; clone size: NA; D gene: TRBD1; V gene: TRBV5-1; CDR3 DNA: TGCGCCAGCAGCTTGGGAACAGGGGGCGTCACTGAAGCTTTCTTT; CDR3 protein: CASSLGTGGVTEAFF
J gene: TRBJ2-5; clone size: NA; D gene: TRBD2; V gene: TRBV7-9; CDR3 DNA: TGTGCCAGCAGCTCAGAGGTCGCTAGCGGGAGTAAACAGTACTTC; CDR3 protein: CASSSEVASGSKQYF
J gene: TRBJ2-1; clone size: NA; D gene: TRBD2; V gene: TRBV9; CDR3 DNA: TGTGCCAGCAGCGTAGCTCTAGGACTAGCGTTCAATGAGCAGTTCTTC; CDR3 protein: CASSVALGLAFNEQFF
J gene: TRBJ2-1; clone size: NA; D gene: TRBD2; V gene: TRBV28; CDR3 DNA: TGTGCCAGCAGTTTAGACACACAAGGACTAGCGGCCCTTAGCTCCTACAATGAGCAGTTCTTC; CDR3 protein: CASSLDTQGLAALSSYNEQFF
J gene: TRBJ2-1; clone size: NA; D gene: TRBD1; V gene: TRBV5-1; CDR3 DNA: TGCGCCAGCAGCTTGGGATCCGGGACAGGGTCCTACAATGAGCAGTTCTTC; CDR3 protein: CASSLGSGTGSYNEQFF
J gene: TRBJ2-7; clone size: NA; D gene: TRBD1; V gene: TRBV18; CDR3 DNA: TGTGCCAGCTCACCGGCGGGGACAGGGCTCTACGAGCAGTACTTC; CDR3 protein: CASSPAGTGLYEQYF
J gene: TRBJ2-3; clone size: NA; D gene: TRBD2; V gene: TRBV18; CDR3 DNA: TGTGCCAGCTCTACGACTAGCGGCACAGATACGCAGTATTTT; CDR3 protein: CASSTTSGTDTQYF
J gene: TRBJ2-5; clone size: NA; D gene: TRBD1; V gene: TRBV19; CDR3 DNA: TGTGCCAGTAGTATTCCGGGACAGGGATTGGAGACCCAGTACTTC; CDR3 protein: CASSIPGQGLETQYF
J gene: TRBJ2-3; clone size: NA; D gene: NA; V gene: TRBV4-2; CDR3 DNA: TGTGCCAGCAGCCAAGATTTGGGGGGAGGCGCAGATACGCAGTATTTT; CDR3 protein: CASSQDLGGGADTQYF
J gene: TRBJ1-5; clone size: NA; D gene: TRBD1; V gene: TRBV10-3; CDR3 DNA: TGTGCCATCGGACAGGACCATGTTCAGCCCCAGCATTTT; CDR3 protein: CAIGQDHVQPQHF
J gene: TRBJ2-7; clone size: NA; D gene: NA; V gene: TRBV9; CDR3 DNA: TGTGCCAGCAGCGTACGAGACTCCGACGCCCAGGAGCAGTACTTC; CDR3 protein: CASSVRDSDAQEQYF
J gene: TRBJ1-2; clone size: once; D gene: TRBD1; V gene: TRBV18; CDR3 DNA: TGTGCCAGCTCACCTCAGGTGGGACAGGGAACTCCCTATGGCTACACCTTC; CDR3 protein: CASSPQVGQGTPYGYTF
J gene: TRBJ1-2; clone size: NA; D gene: NA; V gene: TRBV5-4; CDR3 DNA: TGTGCCAGCAGCTCTCCCGTGGAGGGTGCTTACTATGGCTACACCTTC; CDR3 protein: CASSSPVEGAYYGYTF
J gene: TRBJ2-3; clone size: NA; D gene: NA; V gene: TRBV10-2; CDR3 DNA: TGCGCCACTCAGAGGGATACGCAGTATTTT; CDR3 protein: CATQRDTQYF